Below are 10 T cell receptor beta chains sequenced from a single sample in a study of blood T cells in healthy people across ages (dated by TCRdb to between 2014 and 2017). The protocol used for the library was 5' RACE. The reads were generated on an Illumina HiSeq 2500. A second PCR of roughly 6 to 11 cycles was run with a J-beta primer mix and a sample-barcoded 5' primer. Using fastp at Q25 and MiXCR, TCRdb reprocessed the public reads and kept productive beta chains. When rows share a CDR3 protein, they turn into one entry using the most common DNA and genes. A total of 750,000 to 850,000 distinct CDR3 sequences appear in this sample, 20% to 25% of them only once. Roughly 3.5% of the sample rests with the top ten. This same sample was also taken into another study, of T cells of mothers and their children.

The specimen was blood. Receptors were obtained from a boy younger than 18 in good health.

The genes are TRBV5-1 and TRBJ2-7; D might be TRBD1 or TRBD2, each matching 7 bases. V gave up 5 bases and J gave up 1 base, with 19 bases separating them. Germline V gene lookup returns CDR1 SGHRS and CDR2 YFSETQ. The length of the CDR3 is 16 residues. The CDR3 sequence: CASRTTGRDYSYEQYF. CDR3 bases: TGCGCCAGCAGAACGACAGGGAGGGATTATTCCTACGAGCAGTACTTC.

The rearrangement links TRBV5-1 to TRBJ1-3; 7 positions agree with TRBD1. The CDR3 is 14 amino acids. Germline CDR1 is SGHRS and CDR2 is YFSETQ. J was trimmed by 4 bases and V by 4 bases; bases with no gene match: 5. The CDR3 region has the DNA TGCGCCAGCAGCCCGGGACAGCCAGGAAACACCATATATTTT. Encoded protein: CASSPGQPGNTIYF.

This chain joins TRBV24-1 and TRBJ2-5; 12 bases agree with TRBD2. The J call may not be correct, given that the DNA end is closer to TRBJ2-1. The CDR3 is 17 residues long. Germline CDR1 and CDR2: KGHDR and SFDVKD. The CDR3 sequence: CATSDPSGRASYNEQFF. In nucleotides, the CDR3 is TGTGCCACCAGTGATCCTAGCGGGAGGGCCTCCTACAATGAGCAGTTCTTC.

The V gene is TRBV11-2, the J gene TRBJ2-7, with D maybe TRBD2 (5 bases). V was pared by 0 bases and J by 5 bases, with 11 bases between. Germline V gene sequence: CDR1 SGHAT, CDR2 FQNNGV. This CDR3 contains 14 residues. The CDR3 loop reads CASSLDTGVDEQYF. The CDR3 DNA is TGTGCCAGCAGCTTAGATACCGGGGTGGACGAGCAGTACTTC.

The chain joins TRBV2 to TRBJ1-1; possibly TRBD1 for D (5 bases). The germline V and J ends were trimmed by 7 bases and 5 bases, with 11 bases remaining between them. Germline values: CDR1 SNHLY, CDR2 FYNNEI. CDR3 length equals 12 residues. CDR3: CASIPGGTEAFF. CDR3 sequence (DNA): TGTGCCAGCATACCGGGGGGGACTGAAGCTTTCTTT.

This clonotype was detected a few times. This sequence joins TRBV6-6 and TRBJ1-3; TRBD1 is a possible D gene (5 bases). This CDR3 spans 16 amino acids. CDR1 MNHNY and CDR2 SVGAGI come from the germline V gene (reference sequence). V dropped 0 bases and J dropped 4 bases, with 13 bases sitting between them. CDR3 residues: CASSYSRDGQGNTIYF. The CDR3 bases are TGTGCCAGCAGTTACTCGAGGGACGGGCAGGGAAACACCATATATTTT.

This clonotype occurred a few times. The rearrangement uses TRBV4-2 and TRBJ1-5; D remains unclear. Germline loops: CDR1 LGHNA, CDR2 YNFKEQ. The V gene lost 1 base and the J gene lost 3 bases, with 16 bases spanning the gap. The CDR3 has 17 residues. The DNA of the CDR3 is TGTGCCAGCAGCCAAGTGGGAGGTTGGGGAGACAATCAGCCCCAGCATTTT. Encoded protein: CASSQVGGWGDNQPQHF.

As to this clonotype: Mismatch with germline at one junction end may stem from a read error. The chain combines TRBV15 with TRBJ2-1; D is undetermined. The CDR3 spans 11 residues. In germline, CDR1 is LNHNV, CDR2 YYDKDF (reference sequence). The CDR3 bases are TGTGCCACCAGCGACCGGTATGAGCAGCTCTTC. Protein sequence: CATSDRYEQLF.

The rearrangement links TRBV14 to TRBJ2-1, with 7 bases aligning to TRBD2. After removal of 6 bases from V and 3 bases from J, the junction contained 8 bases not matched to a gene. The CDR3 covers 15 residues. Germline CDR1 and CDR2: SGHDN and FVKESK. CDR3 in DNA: TGTGCCAGCAGAGATACGGGACTAAGCTACAATGAGCAGTTCTTC. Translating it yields CASRDTGLSYNEQFF. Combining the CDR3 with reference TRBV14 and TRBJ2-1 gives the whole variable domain EAGVTQFPSHSVIEKGQTVTLRCDPISGHDNLYWYRRVMGKEIKFLLHFVKESKQDESGMPNNRFLAERTGGTYSTLKVQPAELEDSGVYFCASRDTGLSYNEQFFGPGTRLTVL.

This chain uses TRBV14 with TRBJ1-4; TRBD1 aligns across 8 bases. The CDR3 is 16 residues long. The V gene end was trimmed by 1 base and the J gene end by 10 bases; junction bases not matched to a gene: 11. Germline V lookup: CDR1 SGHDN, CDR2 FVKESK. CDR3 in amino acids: CASSQAPRTGWAKLFF. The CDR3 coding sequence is TGTGCCAGCAGCCAAGCGCCACGGACAGGGTGGGCAAAACTGTTTTTT.